Following are 19 T cell receptor beta chains from one sample sequenced in a study of shared clonotypes between healthy human individuals. The table came from immunoSEQ multiplex PCR; TCRdb's copy has only in-frame clones and leaves some out. Of more than 150,000 clones detected, around 63% appear once; the ten largest clones hold under 11%. The sample was memory CD4+ T cells sorted from blood. Subset given: CD45RA-negative fraction. The receptors originated from a man aged 25 to 45 in good health.

The genes are TRBV7-9 and TRBJ1-1; no clear D. CDR3 length: 14 residues. The germline gives CDR1 SEHNR, CDR2 FQNEAQ (reference sequence). V was cut by 0 bases and J by 7 bases, with 12 bases left in between. The CDR3 region is CASSLADGSVEAFF. In nucleotides, the CDR3 is TGTGCCAGCAGCTTAGCCGACGGTTCCGTTGAAGCTTTCTTT. Based on the CDR3 plus reference TRBV7-9 and TRBJ1-1, the full variable domain is DTGVSQNPRHKITKRGQNVTFRCDPISEHNRLYWYRQTLGQGPEFLTYFQNEAQLEKSRLLSDRFSAERPKGSFSTLEIQRTEQGDSAMYLCASSLADGSVEAFFGQGTRLTVV.

The chain is built from TRBV7-2 and TRBJ2-3; weak D call: TRBD1 (6 bases). Germline V gene lookup returns CDR1 SGHTA and CDR2 FQGNSA. This CDR3 contains 15 residues. The germline V and J ends were trimmed by 6 bases and 1 base, with 14 bases remaining between them. The CDR3: CASSTGSWGTDTQYF. The CDR3 DNA follows: TGTGCCAGCAGTACAGGGAGTTGGGGCACAGATACGCAGTATTTT.

V usage is TRBV15 and J usage is TRBJ2-7; maybe TRBD2 (6 bases). Per germline, CDR1 LNHNV and CDR2 YYDKDF (reference sequence). The CDR3 contains 14 residues. V was clipped by 4 bases and J by 6 bases, with 16 bases between them. The CDR3 DNA reads TGTGCCACCAGCAACCTCGCGGGGAACTTCGAGCAGTACTTC. Its translation is CATSNLAGNFEQYF. The variable domain in full, with the rest retrieved from reference TRBV15 and TRBJ2-7, is DAMVIQNPRYQVTQFGKPVTLSCSQTLNHNVMYWYQQKSSQAPKLLFHYYDKDFNNEADTPDNFQSRRPNTSFCFLDIRSPGLGDTAMYLCATSNLAGNFEQYFGPGTRLTVT.

This rearrangement joins TRBV4-3 to TRBJ1-4; D not resolved. The ends were cut back, 0 bases at V and 8 bases at J, with 7 bases in the middle. This CDR3 contains 13 residues. Germline lookup yields CDR1 LGHNA and CDR2 YSLEER. CDR3 sequence reads: CASSQEIREKLFF. CDR3 sequence (DNA): TGCGCCAGCAGCCAAGAAATCCGAGAAAAACTGTTTTTT.

This clone was observed a single time. V is TRBV28 and J is TRBJ2-7; TRBD1 agrees at 7 bases. The CDR3 consists of 14 residues. Germline CDR1 MDHEN, CDR2 SYDVKM. Germline trimming cut 3 bases from V and 5 bases from J; bases unmatched to any gene: 7. The CDR3, as DNA: TGTGCCAGCAGTTTGACAGGGATCAGGAACGAGCAGTACTTC. It codes for CASSLTGIRNEQYF. Supplemented by reference TRBV28 and TRBJ2-7, the full variable domain reads DVKVTQSSRYLVKRTGEKVFLECVQDMDHENMFWYRQDPGLGLRLIYFSYDVKMKEKGDIPEGYSVSREKKERFSLILESASTNQTSMYLCASSLTGIRNEQYFGPGTRLTVT.

CDR3 nucleotide sequence: TGTGCCAGCTCACCACCCCAGGGGCGAGACGAGCAGTACTTC. It translates to CASSPPQGRDEQYF. The chain joins TRBV18 to TRBJ2-7, with D perhaps TRBD1 (6 bases). The germline CDR1 and CDR2 sequences are KGHSH and LQKENI. The germline V and J ends were trimmed by 0 bases and 5 bases, with 11 bases remaining between them. CDR3 length equals 14 residues. The variable domain in full, completed from reference TRBV18 and TRBJ2-7, reads NAGVMQNPRHLVRRRGQEARLRCSPMKGHSHVYWYRQLPEEGLKFMVYLQKENIIDESGMPKERFSAEFPKEGPSILRIQQVVRGDSAAYFCASSPPQGRDEQYFGPGTRLTVT.

This clone came up once. The chain recombines TRBV9 with TRBJ1-3; D might be TRBD1 (6 bases). Germline values: CDR1 SGDLS, CDR2 YYNGEE. This CDR3 region has 16 residues. V was shortened by 4 bases and J by 3 bases, with 17 bases between the two germline ends. The CDR3 sequence is CASSSHGGLGGNTIYF. DNA of the CDR3: TGTGCCAGCAGCTCCCATGGGGGGCTAGGTGGAAACACCATATATTTT.

This clone appeared a single time. V usage is TRBV5-1 and J usage is TRBJ2-4; the match to TRBD2 covers 14 bases. The CDR3 is made up of 23 amino acids. Germline CDR1 reads SGHRS; CDR2 reads YFSETQ. V trimming: 4 bases; J trimming: 3 bases; junction bases outside the gene matches: 24. CDR3 loop: CASSPDGQGIGTSGRLSKNIQYF. In DNA form, the CDR3 reads TGCGCCAGCAGCCCGGACGGACAGGGTATCGGGACTAGCGGGAGATTGAGCAAAAACATTCAGTACTTC.

This chain joins TRBV15 and TRBJ2-7; TRBD2 matches at 8 bases. The junction had 1 base not matched to a gene; V was cut back by 0 bases and J by 0 bases. Germline CDR1 and CDR2: LNHNV and YYDKDF (reference sequence). The CDR3 is made up of 15 amino acids. The CDR3 nucleotides read TGTGCCACCAGCAGAGAGCTAGCGGGCTCCTACGAGCAGTACTTC. This sequence encodes CATSRELAGSYEQYF.

This clone was recorded many times. The chain joins TRBV7-3 to TRBJ2-2; the D is unclear. The CDR3 length is 15 residues. Germline V gene sequence: CDR1 SGHTA, CDR2 FQGTGA. V was shortened by 0 bases and J by 7 bases, with 12 bases between the two germline ends. The CDR3 sequence is CASSLTGMGGGELFF. In DNA form, the CDR3 reads TGTGCCAGCAGCTTAACAGGGATGGGTGGCGGGGAGCTGTTTTTT. The variable domain in full, completed from reference TRBV7-3 and TRBJ2-2, reads GAGVSQTPSNKVTEKGKYVELRCDPISGHTALYWYRQSLGQGPEFLIYFQGTGAADDSGLPNDRFFAVRPEGSVSTLKIQRTERGDSAVYLCASSLTGMGGGELFFGEGSRLTVL.

This clone was picked up a small number of times. V usage is TRBV5-1 and J usage is TRBJ2-4; no clear D gene. V was trimmed by 0 bases and J by 3 bases, leaving 10 bases between them. The CDR3 totals 15 residues. Germline lookup yields CDR1 SGHRS and CDR2 YFSETQ. Written as DNA, the CDR3 is TGCGCCAGCAGCTTGGGGCAGTCCTTCAAAAACATTCAGTACTTC. It yields the protein CASSLGQSFKNIQYF.

The chain carries TRBV6-1 and TRBJ2-3; D is ambiguous. V was shortened by 7 bases and J by 5 bases, with 16 bases between the two germline ends. The CDR3 is 14 residues long. The germline V gene has CDR1 MNHNS and CDR2 SASEGT. The CDR3 sequence: CASTMVAPVDTQYF. For the CDR3, the DNA is TGTGCCAGCACAATGGTCGCCCCCGTAGATACGCAGTATTTT.

V gene TRBV6-5 combines with J gene TRBJ2-7; no clear D gene. Per the germline V gene, CDR1 is MNHEY and CDR2 is SVGAGI. CDR3 length: 14 residues. With 5 bases removed from V and 1 base from J, the gap between germline ends came to 12 bases. Written as DNA, the CDR3 is TGTGCCAGCAGTACCGGATCAAATTCCTACGAGCAGTACTTC. Translated: CASSTGSNSYEQYF.

The rearrangement links TRBV7-2 to TRBJ1-3; D perhaps matches TRBD1 (6 bases). V was clipped by 4 bases and J by 9 bases, with 13 bases between them. CDR3 length: 13 residues. Per the germline V gene, CDR1 is SGHTA and CDR2 is FQGNSA. CDR3 loop: CASSSGGGGTIYF. The CDR3 region has the DNA TGTGCCAGCAGCTCTGGGGGGGGCGGCACCATATATTTT.

This sequence joins TRBV6-6 and TRBJ2-1; D gene ambiguous. The V end lost 8 bases, the J end lost 0 bases, and 14 bases lay between the germline ends. This CDR3 spans 15 amino acids. In germline, CDR1 is MNHNY, CDR2 SVGAGI (reference sequence). CDR3 sequence: CASAPVTNSYNEQFF. CDR3 coding DNA: TGTGCCAGCGCCCCGGTCACCAACTCCTACAATGAGCAGTTCTTC.

This chain links TRBV18 with TRBJ2-1; 7 bases are shared with TRBD1. The ends lost 6 bases at V and 7 bases at J; junction bases unmatched: 6. Looked up from germline, CDR1 is KGHSH and CDR2 is LQKENI. The CDR3 has 13 amino acids. The CDR3 loop is CASSLDRQNEQFF. The CDR3 DNA is TGTGCCAGCTCGTTGGACAGGCAGAATGAGCAGTTCTTC.

This clone appeared once. One end of the junction does not line up with germline, which may come from a read error. This sequence joins TRBV6-5 and TRBJ2-3, with D tentatively TRBD2 (6 bases). This CDR3 has 14 amino acids. Germline CDR1 reads MNHEY; CDR2 reads SVGAGI. CDR3: CASTRAGFPDTQYF. CDR3 DNA: TGTGCAAGCACTAGGGCGGGATTTCCAGATACGCAGTATTTT.

J is TRBJ2-4 and V is TRBV2, with D hard to call. The CDR3 totals 12 residues. Trimming took 7 bases from V and 15 from J, leaving 19 bases between them. Germline V gene data show CDR1 as SNHLY and CDR2 as FYNNEI. CDR3 bases: TGTGCCAGCACCATAGTAGGTTCGGATGTGTACTTC. It is translated as CASTIVGSDVYF.

The chain has TRBV7-2 and TRBJ2-7, with TRBD2 matching 11 bases. Germline V gene data show CDR1 as SGHTA and CDR2 as FQGNSA. V lost 1 base and J lost 3; bases outside the gene matches: 2. The CDR3 is made up of 15 amino acids. The CDR3 protein is CASSLVLAGGYEQYF. In nucleotides, the CDR3 is TGTGCCAGCAGCTTAGTGCTAGCGGGAGGCTACGAGCAGTACTTC.